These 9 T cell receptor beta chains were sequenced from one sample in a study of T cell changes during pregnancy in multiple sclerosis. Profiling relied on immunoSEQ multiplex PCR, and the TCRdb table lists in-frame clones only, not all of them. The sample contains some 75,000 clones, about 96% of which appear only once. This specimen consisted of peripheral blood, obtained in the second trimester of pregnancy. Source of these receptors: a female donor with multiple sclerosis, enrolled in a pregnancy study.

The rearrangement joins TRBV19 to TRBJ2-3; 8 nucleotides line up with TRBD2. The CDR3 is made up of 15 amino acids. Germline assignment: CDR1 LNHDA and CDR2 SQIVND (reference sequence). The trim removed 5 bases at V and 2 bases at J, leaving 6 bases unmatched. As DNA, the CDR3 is TGTGCCAGTAGTCGGTCTAGCGGGTCCACAGATACGCAGTATTTT. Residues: CASSRSSGSTDTQYF.

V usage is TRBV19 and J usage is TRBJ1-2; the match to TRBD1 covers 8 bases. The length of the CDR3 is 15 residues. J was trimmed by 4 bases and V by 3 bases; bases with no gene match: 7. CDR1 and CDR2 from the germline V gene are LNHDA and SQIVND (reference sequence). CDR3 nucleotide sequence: TGTGCCAGTAGTATTCTCCGGGACAGGCCCTATGGCTACACCTTC. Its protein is CASSILRDRPYGYTF.

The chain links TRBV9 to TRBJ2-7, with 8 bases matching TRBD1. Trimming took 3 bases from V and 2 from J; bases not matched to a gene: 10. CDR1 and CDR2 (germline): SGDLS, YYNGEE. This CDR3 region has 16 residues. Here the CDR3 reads CASSATDRGHPYEQYF. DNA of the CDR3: TGTGCCAGCAGCGCAACCGACAGGGGCCATCCCTACGAGCAGTACTTC. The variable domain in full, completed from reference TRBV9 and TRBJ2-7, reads DSGVTQTPKHLITATGQRVTLRCSPRSGDLSVYWYQQSLDQGLQFLIQYYNGEERAKGNILERFSAQQFPDLHSELNLSSLELGDSALYFCASSATDRGHPYEQYFGPGTRLTVT.

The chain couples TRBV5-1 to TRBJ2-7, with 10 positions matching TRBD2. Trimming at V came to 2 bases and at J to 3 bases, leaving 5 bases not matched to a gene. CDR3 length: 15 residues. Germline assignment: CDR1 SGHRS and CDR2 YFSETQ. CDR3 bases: TGCGCCAGCAGCTTCCTAGCGGGAGTCAGCTACGAGCAGTACTTC. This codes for CASSFLAGVSYEQYF.

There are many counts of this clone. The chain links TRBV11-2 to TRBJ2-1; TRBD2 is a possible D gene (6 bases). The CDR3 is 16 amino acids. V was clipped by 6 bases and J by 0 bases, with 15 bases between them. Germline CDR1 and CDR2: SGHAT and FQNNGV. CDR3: CASRSAGTASYNEQFF. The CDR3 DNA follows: TGTGCCAGCAGATCTGCCGGGACTGCCTCCTACAATGAGCAGTTCTTC.

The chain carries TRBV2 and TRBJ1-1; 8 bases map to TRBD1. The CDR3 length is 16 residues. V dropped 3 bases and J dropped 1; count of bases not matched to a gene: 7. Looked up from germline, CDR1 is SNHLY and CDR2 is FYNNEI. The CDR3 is CASSDKLGQGNTEAFF. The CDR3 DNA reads TGTGCCAGCAGTGATAAGTTAGGACAGGGGAACACTGAAGCTTTCTTT.

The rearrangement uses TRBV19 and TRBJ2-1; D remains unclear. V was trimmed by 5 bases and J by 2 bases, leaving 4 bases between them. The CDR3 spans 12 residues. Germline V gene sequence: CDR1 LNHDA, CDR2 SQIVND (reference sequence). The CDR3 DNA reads TGTGCCAGTAGTCGTCCCTACAATGAGCAGTTCTTC. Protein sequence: CASSRPYNEQFF.

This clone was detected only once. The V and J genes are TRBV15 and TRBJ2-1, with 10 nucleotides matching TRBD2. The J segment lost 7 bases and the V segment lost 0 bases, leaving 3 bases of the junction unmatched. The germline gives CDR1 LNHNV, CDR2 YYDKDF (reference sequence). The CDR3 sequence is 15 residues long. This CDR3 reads CATSRESGGGNEQFF. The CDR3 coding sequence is TGTGCCACCAGCAGAGAAAGCGGGGGGGGGAATGAGCAGTTCTTC.

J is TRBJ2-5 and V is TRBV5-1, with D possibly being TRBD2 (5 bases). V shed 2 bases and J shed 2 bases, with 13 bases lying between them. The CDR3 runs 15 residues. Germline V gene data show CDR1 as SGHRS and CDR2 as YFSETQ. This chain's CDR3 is CASSFRVGEQETQYF. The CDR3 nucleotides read TGCGCCAGCAGCTTCCGGGTGGGAGAGCAAGAGACCCAGTACTTC.